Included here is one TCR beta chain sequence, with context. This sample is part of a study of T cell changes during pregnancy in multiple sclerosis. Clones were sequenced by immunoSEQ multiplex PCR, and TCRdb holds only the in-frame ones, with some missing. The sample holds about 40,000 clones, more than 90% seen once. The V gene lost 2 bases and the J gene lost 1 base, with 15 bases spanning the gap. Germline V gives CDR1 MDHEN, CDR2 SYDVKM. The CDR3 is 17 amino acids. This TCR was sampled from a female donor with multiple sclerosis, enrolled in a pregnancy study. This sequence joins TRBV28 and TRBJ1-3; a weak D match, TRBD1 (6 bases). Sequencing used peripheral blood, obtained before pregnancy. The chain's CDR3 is CASSLGWTVKSGNTIYF. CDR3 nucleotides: TGTGCCAGCAGTTTAGGGTGGACAGTGAAATCTGGAAACACCATATATTTT.